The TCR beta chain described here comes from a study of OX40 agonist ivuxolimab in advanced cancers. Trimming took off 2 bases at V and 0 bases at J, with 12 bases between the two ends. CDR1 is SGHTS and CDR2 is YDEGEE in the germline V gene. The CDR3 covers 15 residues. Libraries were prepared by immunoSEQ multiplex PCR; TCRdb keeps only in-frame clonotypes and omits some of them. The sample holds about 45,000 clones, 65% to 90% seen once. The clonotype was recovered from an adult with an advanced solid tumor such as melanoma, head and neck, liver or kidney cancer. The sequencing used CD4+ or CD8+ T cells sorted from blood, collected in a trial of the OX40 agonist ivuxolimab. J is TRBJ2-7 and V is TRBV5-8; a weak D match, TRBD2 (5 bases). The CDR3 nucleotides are TGTGCCAGCAGCTTTTCGCCGGGATTCTCCTACGAGCAGTACTTC. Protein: CASSFSPGFSYEQYF.